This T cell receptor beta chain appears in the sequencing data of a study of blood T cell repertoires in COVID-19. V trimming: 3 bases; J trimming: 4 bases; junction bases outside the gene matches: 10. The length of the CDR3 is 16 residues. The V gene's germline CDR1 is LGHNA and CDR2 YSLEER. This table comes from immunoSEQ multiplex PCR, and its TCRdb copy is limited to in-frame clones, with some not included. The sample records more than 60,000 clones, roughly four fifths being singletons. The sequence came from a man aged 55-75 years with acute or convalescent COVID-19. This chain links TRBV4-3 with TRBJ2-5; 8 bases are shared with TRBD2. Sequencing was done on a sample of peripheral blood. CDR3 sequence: CASSQGTGAGGETQYF. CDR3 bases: TGCGCCAGCAGCCAGGGTACGGGGGCGGGGGGAGAGACCCAGTACTTC.